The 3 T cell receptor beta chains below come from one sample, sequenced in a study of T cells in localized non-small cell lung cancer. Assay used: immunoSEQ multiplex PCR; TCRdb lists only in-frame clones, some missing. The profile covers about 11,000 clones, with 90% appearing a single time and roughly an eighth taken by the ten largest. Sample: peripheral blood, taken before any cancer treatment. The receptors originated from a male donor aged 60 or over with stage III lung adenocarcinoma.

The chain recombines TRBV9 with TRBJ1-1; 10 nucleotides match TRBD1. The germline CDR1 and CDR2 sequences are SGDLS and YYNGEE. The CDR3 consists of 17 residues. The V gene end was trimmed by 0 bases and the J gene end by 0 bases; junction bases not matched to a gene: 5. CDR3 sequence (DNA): TGTGCCAGCAGCGTAGGACAGGGGGCCCGGATGAACACTGAAGCTTTCTTT. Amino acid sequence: CASSVGQGARMNTEAFF. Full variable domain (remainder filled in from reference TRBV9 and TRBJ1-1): DSGVTQTPKHLITATGQRVTLRCSPRSGDLSVYWYQQSLDQGLQFLIQYYNGEERAKGNILERFSAQQFPDLHSELNLSSLELGDSALYFCASSVGQGARMNTEAFFGQGTRLTVV.

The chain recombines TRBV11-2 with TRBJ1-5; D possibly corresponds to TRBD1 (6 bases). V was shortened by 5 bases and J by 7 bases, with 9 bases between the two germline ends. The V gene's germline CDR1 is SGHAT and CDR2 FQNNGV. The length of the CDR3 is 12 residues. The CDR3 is CASSTGSQPQHF. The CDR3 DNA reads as TGTGCCAGCAGCACAGGGAGCCAGCCCCAGCATTTT.

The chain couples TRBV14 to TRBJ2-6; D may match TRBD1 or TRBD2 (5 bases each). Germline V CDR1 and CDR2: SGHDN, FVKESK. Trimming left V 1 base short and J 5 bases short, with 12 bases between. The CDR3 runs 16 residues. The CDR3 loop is CASSQGTGRWANVLTF. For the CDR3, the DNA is TGTGCCAGCAGCCAAGGCACGGGACGGTGGGCCAACGTCCTGACTTTC.